One TCR beta chain is described in this entry. Per the original data handling: Amplified reference gene primers provided the basis for estimating nucleated cell counts. Only in-frame clones appear in the TCRdb table, and some are missing; sequencing was by immunoSEQ multiplex PCR. V, J and clone size are those of that table, while D and trimming were read from the DNA. This table holds roughly 160,000 clones, roughly 88% found once. The Seattle patients, enrolled during active infection, were followed longitudinally. The data were obtained in a study of blood T cell repertoires in COVID-19. Across the whole study: The United States, Italy and Spain provided the acute and convalescent COVID-19 samples. PBMCs, B-cell-depleted T cells, or T cells were the source of the cDNA or gDNA that made up the material.

The CDR3 is 15 residues long. Germline CDR1 and CDR2: MDHEN and SYDVKM. Trimming shortened V by 1 base and J by 3 bases, and 12 bases separated the two germline ends. This chain links TRBV28 with TRBJ1-2, with a tentative D call TRBD1 (6 bases). The clonotype originates from a man older than 75 with COVID-19, enrolled during active disease. Sequenced material: peripheral blood. CDR3 loop: CASSLSDRGHYGYTF. The CDR3 DNA reads as TGTGCCAGCAGTTTATCGGACAGAGGACACTATGGCTACACCTTC.